The TCR beta chain under discussion was sequenced for a study of blood T cell repertoires in COVID-19. Overall study context: T cells, B-cell-depleted T cells, or PBMCs supplied cDNA or gDNA.

V shed 1 base and J shed 6 bases, with 13 bases lying between them. The germline gives CDR1 SGHRS, CDR2 YFSETQ. CDR3 size: 15 residues. Clones were read by immunoSEQ multiplex PCR, and TCRdb kept only the in-frame ones, dropping some. Of roughly 73,000 clones in the sample, 85% to 90% are singletons; the top ten hold roughly 3.9%. The chain joins TRBV5-1 to TRBJ2-2, with TRBD1 as a possible D gene (6 bases). Sequencing used peripheral blood. The clonotype originates from a man between 65 and 85 years old with active COVID-19. The CDR3 sequence is CASSLSQGLSGELFF. CDR3 DNA: TGCGCCAGCAGCTTGAGCCAGGGGCTATCCGGGGAGCTGTTTTTT.